The 13 T cell receptor beta chains reported below all come from one sample, sequenced in a study of shared clonotypes between healthy human individuals. TCRdb's copy holds only in-frame clones and misses some; the assay was immunoSEQ multiplex PCR. The sample records fewer than 3 million clones, 85% to 95% being singletons. Sequencing was done on a sample of naive CD4+ T cells from PBMCs. The subset here: CD45RA+ positively selected. The source of these receptors is a man aged 18 to 29 in good health. Some clones in this sample may be carry-over from other donors' samples.

The chain has TRBV19 and TRBJ2-2, with a weak D call TRBD2 (5 bases). The CDR3 runs 16 residues. V was clipped by 3 bases and J by 2 bases, with 13 bases between them. CDR1 is LNHDA and CDR2 is SQIVND in the germline V gene (reference sequence). The CDR3 here is CASSIPTGSNTGELFF. As DNA, the CDR3 is TGTGCCAGTAGTATTCCGACGGGAAGTAACACCGGGGAGCTGTTTTTT.

The rearrangement joins TRBV28 to TRBJ2-7; D call uncertain. Trimming took off 4 bases at V and 2 bases at J, with 12 bases between the two ends. The germline gives CDR1 MDHEN, CDR2 SYDVKM. The length of the CDR3 is 14 residues. The CDR3 bases are TGTGCCAGCAGTTCCGGACCTTGGCCCTACGAGCAGTACTTC. This gives the protein CASSSGPWPYEQYF.

The CDR3 reads CASSLGPGGGTEAFF. Written as DNA, the CDR3 is TGTGCCAGCAGCTTAGGCCCGGGAGGCGGAACTGAAGCTTTCTTT. The J gene is TRBJ1-1, the V gene TRBV7-3; unclear D gene. Germline V gene lookup returns CDR1 SGHTA and CDR2 FQGTGA. There are 15 residues in the CDR3. The V gene lost 2 bases and the J gene lost 5 bases, with 15 bases spanning the gap.

The chain uses TRBV7-8 and TRBJ2-3; 10 positions agree with TRBD2. Germline trimming cut 5 bases from V and 6 bases from J; bases unmatched to any gene: 8. From germline, CDR1 is SGHVS and CDR2 FQNEAQ. The CDR3 consists of 15 residues. CDR3 in amino acids: CASSPRLAGGDTQYF. Here the CDR3 DNA reads TGTGCCAGCAGCCCAAGACTAGCGGGTGGTGATACGCAGTATTTT.

The chain links TRBV6-1 to TRBJ1-2; D is uncertain. The V gene lost 2 bases and the J gene lost 7 bases, with 14 bases spanning the gap. Germline CDR1 is MNHNS and CDR2 is SASEGT. CDR3 length: 14 amino acids. The CDR3 here is CASSELGRYGGYTF. DNA for the CDR3: TGTGCCAGCAGTGAATTAGGCCGCTACGGTGGCTACACCTTC.

The chain has TRBV11-2 and TRBJ2-3; D is unresolved. Germline V CDR1 and CDR2: SGHAT, FQNNGV. The CDR3 totals 12 residues. V was cut by 5 bases and J by 5 bases, with 8 bases left in between. DNA for the CDR3: TGTGCCAGCAGCCCGGCTAGAGATACGCAGTATTTT. Protein product: CASSPARDTQYF.

The rearrangement joins TRBV7-2 to TRBJ1-2, with 7 bases matching TRBD1. The CDR3 covers 13 residues. Unmatched junction bases numbered 3, after V lost 4 bases and J lost 4 bases. From germline, CDR1 is SGHTA and CDR2 FQGNSA. This chain's CDR3 is CASSSGQLYGYTF. The CDR3 coding sequence is TGTGCCAGCAGCTCGGGACAGCTCTATGGCTACACCTTC.

J is TRBJ2-6 and V is TRBV29-1; D uncertain. Germline lookup yields CDR1 SQVTM and CDR2 ANQGSEA. The length of the CDR3 is 13 residues. Trimming left V 5 bases short and J 1 base short, with 6 bases between. DNA for the CDR3: TGCAGCGTTTGGGGATCTGGGGCCAACGTCCTGACTTTC. It specifies CSVWGSGANVLTF.

V usage is TRBV7-3 and J usage is TRBJ1-3; D is undetermined. CDR3 size: 13 residues. CDR1 is SGHTA, CDR2 FQGTGA, per germline. V was cut by 5 bases and J by 0 bases, with 5 bases left in between. The CDR3 coding sequence is TGTGCCAGCAGCGGGAGCTCTGGAAACACCATATATTTT. It codes for CASSGSSGNTIYF.

The gene calls are TRBV2 and TRBJ2-3; 7 bases match TRBD1. This CDR3 is built from 13 residues. The junction had 7 bases not matched to a gene; V was cut back by 2 bases and J by 11 bases. Germline CDR1 SNHLY, CDR2 FYNNEI. The CDR3 nucleotides are TGTGCCAGCAGTGAAAACAGACAGGGCGAGCAGTATTTT. Translated, it gives CASSENRQGEQYF.

This clone showed up just a few times. The V and J genes are TRBV19 and TRBJ1-5; 7 bases are a match to TRBD1. The V and J ends lost 3 bases and 7 bases, in that order; junction bases with no gene match: 9. The CDR3 contains 15 residues. Germline assignment: CDR1 LNHDA and CDR2 SQIVND (reference sequence). The CDR3: CASSINRAGGQPQHF. The CDR3 DNA reads TGTGCCAGTAGTATTAACAGGGCAGGGGGACAGCCCCAGCATTTT.

V gene TRBV7-2 combines with J gene TRBJ2-7, with 12 bases that match TRBD2. V was pared by 5 bases and J by 1 base, with 15 bases of the junction left unmatched. This CDR3 spans 19 amino acids. Germline loops: CDR1 SGHTA, CDR2 FQGNSA. CDR3 region: CASSPRGTSGWEGSYEQYF. The CDR3 bases are TGTGCCAGCAGCCCACGGGGGACTAGCGGGTGGGAGGGATCCTACGAGCAGTACTTC.

V is TRBV5-1 and J is TRBJ2-7, with 10 bases aligning to TRBD2. Unmatched junction bases numbered 4, after V lost 0 bases and J lost 4 bases. The CDR3 totals 15 residues. Germline CDR1 is SGHRS and CDR2 is YFSETQ. CDR3 DNA: TGCGCCAGCAGCTTGGTGACTAGCGGGCAGTACGAGCAGTACTTC. Protein product: CASSLVTSGQYEQYF.